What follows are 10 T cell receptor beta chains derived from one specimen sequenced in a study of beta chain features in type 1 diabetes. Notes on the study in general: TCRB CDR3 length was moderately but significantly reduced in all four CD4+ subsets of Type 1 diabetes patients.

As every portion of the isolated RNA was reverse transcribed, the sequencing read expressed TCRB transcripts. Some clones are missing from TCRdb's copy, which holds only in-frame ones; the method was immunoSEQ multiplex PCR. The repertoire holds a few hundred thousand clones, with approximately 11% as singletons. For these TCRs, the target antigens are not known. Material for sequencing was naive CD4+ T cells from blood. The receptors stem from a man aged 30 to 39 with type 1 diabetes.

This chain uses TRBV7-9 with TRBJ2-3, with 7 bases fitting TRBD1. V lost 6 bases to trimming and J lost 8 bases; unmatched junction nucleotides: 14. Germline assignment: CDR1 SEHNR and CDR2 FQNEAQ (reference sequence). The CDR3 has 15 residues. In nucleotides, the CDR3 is TGTGCCAGCAGTCTACAGGGGCTGTCGATGGGTACGCAGTATTTT. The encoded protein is CASSLQGLSMGTQYF.

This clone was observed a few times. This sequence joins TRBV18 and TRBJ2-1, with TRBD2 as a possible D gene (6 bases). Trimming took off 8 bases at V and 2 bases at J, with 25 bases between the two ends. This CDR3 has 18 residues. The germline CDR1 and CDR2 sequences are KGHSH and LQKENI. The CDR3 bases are TGTGCCAGCCGGGAGATGGTGGGTTCGGGACTCACCTACAATGAGCAGTTCTTC. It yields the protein CASREMVGSGLTYNEQFF.

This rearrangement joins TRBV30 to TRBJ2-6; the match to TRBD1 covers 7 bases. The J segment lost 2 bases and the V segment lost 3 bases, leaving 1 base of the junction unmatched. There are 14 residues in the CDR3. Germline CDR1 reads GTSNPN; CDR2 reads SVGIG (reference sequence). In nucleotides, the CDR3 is TGTGCCTGGAGCGACAGGGCTGGGGCCAACGTCCTGACTTTC. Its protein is CAWSDRAGANVLTF.

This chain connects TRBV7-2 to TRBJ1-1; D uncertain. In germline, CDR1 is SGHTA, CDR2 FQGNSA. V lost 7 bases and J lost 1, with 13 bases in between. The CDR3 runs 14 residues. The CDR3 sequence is CASTIVAQNTEAFF. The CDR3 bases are TGTGCCAGCACCATCGTTGCGCAGAACACTGAAGCTTTCTTT.

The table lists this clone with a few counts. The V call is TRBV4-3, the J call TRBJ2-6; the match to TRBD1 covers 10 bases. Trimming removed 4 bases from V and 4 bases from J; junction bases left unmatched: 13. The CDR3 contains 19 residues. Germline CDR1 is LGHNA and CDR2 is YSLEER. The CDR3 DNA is TGCGCCAGCAGCCGGCCGCCGGGACAGGGGTCGGACGGGGCCAACGTCCTGACTTTC. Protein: CASSRPPGQGSDGANVLTF.

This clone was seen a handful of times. DNA of the CDR3: TGTGCCAGCAGCAAAGACAGGGCGGGCACAGATACGCAGTATTTT. Translated, it gives CASSKDRAGTDTQYF. The chain carries TRBV7-9 and TRBJ2-3, with 7 bases matching TRBD1. This CDR3 comprises 15 residues. V was pared by 5 bases and J by 1 base, with 6 bases of the junction left unmatched. Germline V CDR1 and CDR2: SEHNR, FQNEAQ (reference sequence).

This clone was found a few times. CDR3 DNA sequence: TGTGCCAGCAGTGATAGGACAGGTCCCTACGAGCAGTACTTC. This codes for CASSDRTGPYEQYF. The chain has TRBV11-2 and TRBJ2-7, with TRBD1 matching over 7 bases. The CDR3 is 14 residues long. Trimming removed 6 bases from V and 2 bases from J; junction bases left unmatched: 7. CDR1 and CDR2 from the germline V gene are SGHAT and FQNNGV.

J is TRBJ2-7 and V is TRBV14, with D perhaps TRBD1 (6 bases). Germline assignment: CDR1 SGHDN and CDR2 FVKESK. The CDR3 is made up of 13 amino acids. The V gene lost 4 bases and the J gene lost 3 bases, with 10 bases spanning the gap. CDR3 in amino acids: CASSRRQVYEQYF. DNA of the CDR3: TGTGCCAGCAGCCGTAGACAGGTCTACGAGCAGTACTTC.

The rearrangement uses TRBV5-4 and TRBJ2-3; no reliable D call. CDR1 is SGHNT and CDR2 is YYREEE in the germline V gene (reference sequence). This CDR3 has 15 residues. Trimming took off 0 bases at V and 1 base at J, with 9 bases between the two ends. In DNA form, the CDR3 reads TGTGCCAGCAGCTTGGCTGGCATTGGCACAGATACGCAGTATTTT. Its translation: CASSLAGIGTDTQYF.

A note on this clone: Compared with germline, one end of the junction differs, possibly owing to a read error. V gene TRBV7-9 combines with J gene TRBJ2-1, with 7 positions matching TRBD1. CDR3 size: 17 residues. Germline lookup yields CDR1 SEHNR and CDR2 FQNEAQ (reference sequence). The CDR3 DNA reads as TGTGCCAGCAGCTTACGGACAGGTGGGCCCTCCCACAATGAGCAGTTCTTC. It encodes CASSLRTGGPSHNEQFF.